One sample yielded the 28 T cell receptor beta chains listed below, sequenced in a study of PD-1 blockade in classical Hodgkin lymphoma (TCRdb year 2020). Interpreted using the paper, the time point label stands for: cycle 4 day 1 (C4D1), after 5 to 7 weeks of nivolumab. All trial patients had relapsed after autologous stem cell transplantation, with cohorts A, B and C differing in prior brentuximab vedotin exposure. Preparation of the library involved the immunoSEQ multiplex PCR assay. Drawn from immuneACCESS, this table holds only the in-frame rearrangements with V and J called that TCRdb kept. Clones are partly lost; checked studies trace under half to an unresolved V gene and leave the rest unexplained. In this sample the table shows 9,000 or so clones, just under 90% of which occur a single time. The ten most abundant clones make up 20% to 25% of the sample. This sample comprised peripheral blood mononuclear cells (PBMCs), obtained before the fourth cycle of nivolumab. These receptors were obtained from a human donor with classical Hodgkin lymphoma.

The chain links TRBV6-5 to TRBJ1-1; 8 nucleotides line up with TRBD1. This CDR3 has 14 amino acids. Per the germline V gene, CDR1 is MNHEY and CDR2 is SVGAGI. With 2 bases clipped from V and 6 bases from J, the junction kept 5 bases outside the gene matches. The CDR3 protein is CASSYQGAKSEAFF. CDR3 coding DNA: TGTGCCAGCAGTTACCAGGGGGCGAAGTCTGAAGCTTTCTTT.

The chain is built from TRBV5-1 and TRBJ2-6; tentatively, D is TRBD1 (5 bases). Per the germline V gene, CDR1 is SGHRS and CDR2 is YFSETQ. V was shortened by 4 bases and J by 4 bases, with 12 bases between the two germline ends. The CDR3 totals 15 residues. Here the CDR3 reads CASSKGMAGANVLTF. Written as DNA, the CDR3 is TGCGCCAGCAGCAAGGGGATGGCAGGGGCCAACGTCCTGACTTTC.

This clone was observed once. This chain uses TRBV4-2 with TRBJ1-5; a weak D match, TRBD1 (6 bases). The germline V gene has CDR1 LGHNA and CDR2 YNFKEQ. The CDR3 is 16 residues long. The V gene lost 0 bases and the J gene lost 3 bases, with 12 bases spanning the gap. CDR3 amino acids: CASSQDSQGNNQPQHF. CDR3 DNA: TGTGCCAGCAGCCAAGACAGTCAGGGGAACAATCAGCCCCAGCATTTT.

Worth noting for this clone: Germline and junction disagree at one end, which may indicate a read error. This sample includes further DNA sequences coding for the same CDR3. This sequence joins TRBV4-1 and TRBJ1-1; a weak D match, TRBD1 (6 bases). CDR1 is MGHRA, CDR2 YSYEKL, per germline. There are 14 residues in the CDR3. This CDR3 reads CASSTRTENTEAFF. The CDR3, as DNA: TGCGCCAGCAGCACCCGGACAGAGAACACTGAAGCCTTCTTT.

The chain recombines TRBV9 with TRBJ1-3, with unresolved D. CDR1 is SGDLS, CDR2 YYNGEE, per germline. With 3 bases removed from V and 0 bases from J, the gap between germline ends came to 13 bases. The length of the CDR3 is 16 residues. The CDR3 sequence: CASSAMGGYSGNTIYF. Written as DNA, the CDR3 is TGTGCCAGCAGCGCAATGGGAGGGTACTCTGGAAACACCATATATTTT.

The CDR3 DNA reads TGTGCCAGCAGGCGGGATATAGTAGATACGCAGTATTTT. The encoded protein is CASRRDIVDTQYF. J is TRBJ2-3 and V is TRBV6-5, with D possibly matching TRBD2 (6 bases). Germline V gives CDR1 MNHEY, CDR2 SVGAGI. The length of the CDR3 is 13 residues. V lost 6 bases and J 5 bases, leaving 12 bases between the germline ends.

This chain uses TRBV9 with TRBJ2-3; D is unclear. CDR3 length equals 15 residues. CDR1 and CDR2 (germline): SGDLS, YYNGEE. The germline V and J ends were trimmed by 3 bases and 1 base, with 12 bases remaining between them. The CDR3 DNA reads TGTGCCAGCAGCGACGGGCCGCAAGGCACAGATACGCAGTATTTT. Its translation: CASSDGPQGTDTQYF.

J is TRBJ2-7 and V is TRBV6-5, with 10 positions matching TRBD2. This CDR3 comprises 15 residues. J was trimmed by 7 bases and V by 0 bases; bases with no gene match: 6. Germline assignment: CDR1 MNHEY and CDR2 SVGAGI. The CDR3 coding sequence is TGTGCCAGCAGTTACTCTACTAGCGGGGACCTGGAGCAGTACTTC. As protein: CASSYSTSGDLEQYF.

This chain links TRBV5-4 with TRBJ2-2, with D tentatively TRBD1 (6 bases). CDR1 is SGHNT and CDR2 is YYREEE in the germline V gene (reference sequence). The CDR3 consists of 16 residues. Trimming removed 2 bases at V and 0 bases at J, with 11 bases between. In DNA form, the CDR3 reads TGTGCCAGCAGCTTTGGAGGACAGTCGAACACCGGGGAGCTGTTTTTT. It yields the protein CASSFGGQSNTGELFF.

The chain employs TRBV18 and TRBJ1-3; D unresolved. Trimming took 3 bases from V and 0 from J, leaving 9 bases between them. The CDR3 extends over 15 amino acids. The germline CDR1 and CDR2 sequences are KGHSH and LQKENI. The CDR3 DNA sequence: TGTGCCAGCTCACCTCCAGCGAGCTCTGGAAACACCATATATTTT. It codes for CASSPPASSGNTIYF.

The rearrangement links TRBV29-1 to TRBJ1-4; 8 positions agree with TRBD1. Germline trimming cut 4 bases from V and 5 bases from J; bases unmatched to any gene: 3. The CDR3 consists of 13 residues. CDR1 SQVTM and CDR2 ANQGSEA come from the germline V gene. CDR3 amino acids: CSVGTGMNEKLFF. For the CDR3, the DNA is TGCAGCGTTGGGACAGGGATGAATGAAAAACTGTTTTTT.

V usage is TRBV13 and J usage is TRBJ2-3; D not certain. Deletions cut 0 bases from V and 1 base from J, with 8 bases between. Germline loops: CDR1 PRHDT, CDR2 FYEKMQ (reference sequence). CDR3 length: 15 amino acids. The CDR3 DNA sequence: TGTGCCAGCAGCTTAGGCCCCCGGGGCACAGATACGCAGTATTTT. It is translated as CASSLGPRGTDTQYF.

Written as DNA, the CDR3 is TGTGCCAGCAGTGAAGGGCCCACTAGCGGGGCAGGAAACATTCAGTACTTC. This translates into CASSEGPTSGAGNIQYF. The rearrangement links TRBV2 to TRBJ2-4, with TRBD2 identical over 10 bases. Germline trimming cut 1 base from V and 6 bases from J; bases unmatched to any gene: 9. This CDR3 contains 17 residues. The germline CDR1 and CDR2 sequences are SNHLY and FYNNEI.

The rearrangement uses TRBV28 and TRBJ2-3, with TRBD2 identical over 12 bases. This CDR3 has 19 amino acids. Germline V CDR1 and CDR2: MDHEN, SYDVKM. The V segment lost 4 bases and the J segment 10 bases; nucleotides outside the gene matches: 21. DNA for the CDR3: TGTGCCAGCAGTTCCCCTCACCGGGCTAGCGGGGGGGCGTGGGTCCCGCAGTATTTT. As protein: CASSSPHRASGGAWVPQYF.

The gene calls are TRBV28 and TRBJ2-1; D remains ambiguous. This CDR3 is built from 13 residues. V lost 6 bases and J lost 3, with 9 bases in between. Germline V lookup: CDR1 MDHEN, CDR2 SYDVKM. The CDR3 DNA reads as TGTGCCAGCAGCCTCCACAGCTACAATGAGCAGTTCTTC. Residues: CASSLHSYNEQFF.

The CDR3 sequence is CASSFGQVIYEQYF. As DNA, the CDR3 is TGCGCCAGCAGCTTCGGACAGGTTATCTACGAGCAGTACTTC. The gene calls are TRBV5-1 and TRBJ2-7; 7 nucleotides align to TRBD1. Germline CDR1 reads SGHRS; CDR2 reads YFSETQ. The CDR3 loop spans 14 amino acids. The V gene end was trimmed by 2 bases and the J gene end by 3 bases; junction bases not matched to a gene: 5.

The chain employs TRBV19 and TRBJ1-2, with TRBD1 matching over 8 bases. With 0 bases clipped from V and 8 bases from J, the junction kept 14 bases outside the gene matches. CDR3 size: 17 residues. Germline V CDR1 and CDR2: LNHDA, SQIVND (reference sequence). CDR3 amino acids: CASSIDARVDREMGYTF. In DNA, the CDR3 is TGTGCCAGTAGTATAGATGCCCGCGTGGACAGGGAGATGGGCTACACCTTC.

The CDR3 nucleotides are TGTGCCAGCAGCGGGGGGTTTCTTCAACCGAACACTGAAGCTTTCTTT. Protein: CASSGGFLQPNTEAFF. V gene TRBV9 combines with J gene TRBJ1-1, with TRBD1 as a possible D gene (5 bases). The CDR3 is made up of 16 amino acids. Trimming took 3 bases from V and 1 from J, leaving 16 bases between them. Germline CDR1 is SGDLS and CDR2 is YYNGEE.

This clone appeared once. The rearrangement uses TRBV6-6 and TRBJ2-4; 7 nucleotides match TRBD1. The CDR3 has 15 residues. Losses at the gene ends were 6 bases for V and 2 bases for J; bases not matched to a gene: 7. Germline V gene data show CDR1 as MNHNY and CDR2 as SVGAGI (reference sequence). The CDR3 here is CASRPRQGTKNIQYF. In nucleotides, the CDR3 is TGTGCCAGCAGGCCCCGACAGGGTACCAAAAACATTCAGTACTTC.

The rearrangement joins TRBV4-3 to TRBJ1-1; the D is unclear. The CDR3 covers 16 residues. Trimming took 0 bases from V and 2 from J, leaving 13 bases between them. Germline V gene lookup returns CDR1 LGHNA and CDR2 YSLEER. This CDR3 reads CASSQDTLRANTEAFF. The CDR3 region has the DNA TGCGCCAGCAGCCAAGATACCCTTAGGGCCAACACTGAAGCTTTCTTT.

This chain joins TRBV4-1 and TRBJ2-5; D unresolved. CDR1 is MGHRA and CDR2 is YSYEKL in the germline V gene. Trimming took 2 bases from V and 3 from J, leaving 13 bases between them. This CDR3 is built from 15 residues. The CDR3 here is CASSQPAVREETQYF. The CDR3 DNA is TGCGCCAGCAGCCAACCCGCAGTTAGGGAAGAGACCCAGTACTTC.

The chain has TRBV7-6 and TRBJ2-7, with 9 bases fitting TRBD2. CDR1 SGHVS and CDR2 FNYEAQ come from the germline V gene. This CDR3 contains 16 residues. With 4 bases clipped from V and 1 base from J, the junction kept 8 bases outside the gene matches. The CDR3, as DNA: TGTGCCAGCAGCTCAGGGGCGACTAGCGGTTCCTACGAGCAGTACTTC. Translation gives CASSSGATSGSYEQYF. Supplemented by reference TRBV7-6 and TRBJ2-7, the full variable domain reads GAGVSQSPRYKVTKRGQDVALRCDPISGHVSLYWYRQALGQGPEFLTYFNYEAQQDKSGLPNDRFSAERPEGSISTLTIQRTEQRDSAMYRCASSSGATSGSYEQYFGPGTRLTVT.

V gene TRBV5-4 combines with J gene TRBJ1-2, with 11 bases lining up with TRBD1. Trimming cost V 0 bases and J 11 bases; bases outside gene matches: 6. The CDR3 contains 14 residues. Germline assignment: CDR1 SGHNT and CDR2 YYREEE (reference sequence). CDR3 residues: CASSLETGTGGYTF. CDR3 in DNA: TGTGCCAGCAGCTTGGAAACCGGGACAGGGGGTTACACCTTC.

V usage is TRBV13 and J usage is TRBJ1-1; 9 bases are a match to TRBD1. V lost 5 bases and J lost 6; bases outside the gene matches: 13. From germline, CDR1 is PRHDT and CDR2 FYEKMQ (reference sequence). The CDR3 covers 16 residues. CDR3 DNA sequence: TGTGCCAGCAGCCAGATAAACAGGGGGCGCTTCTCTGAAGCTTTCTTT. Its protein is CASSQINRGRFSEAFF.

The chain couples TRBV28 to TRBJ1-4; 7 bases map to TRBD1. V lost 5 bases and J lost 8; bases outside the gene matches: 11. This CDR3 has 15 residues. From germline, CDR1 is MDHEN and CDR2 SYDVKM. DNA of the CDR3: TGTGCCAGCAGTCCTCGACAGGGCGCGGTGGAAAAACTGTTTTTT. Amino acids: CASSPRQGAVEKLFF.

This clone was counted once. V is TRBV7-9 and J is TRBJ1-4; possibly TRBD1 for D (5 bases). Between the trimmed V and J ends, which lost 2 bases and 5 bases, there was a span of 9 bases. The CDR3 is 14 amino acids. Germline CDR1 SEHNR, CDR2 FQNEAQ (reference sequence). CDR3: CASSLIGANEKLFF. CDR3 in DNA: TGTGCCAGCAGCTTAATAGGGGCGAATGAAAAACTGTTTTTT.

The chain has TRBV7-2 and TRBJ2-5; 7 nucleotides align to TRBD1. The CDR3 contains 16 residues. Germline V gives CDR1 SGHTA, CDR2 FQGNSA. Trimming removed 5 bases from V and 1 base from J; junction bases left unmatched: 10. Here the CDR3 reads CASSLGTAATQETQYF. The CDR3 region has the DNA TGTGCCAGCAGCCTGGGGACAGCCGCCACCCAAGAGACCCAGTACTTC.

This clone was found a few times. The chain uses TRBV14 and TRBJ1-3; D ambiguous. The CDR3 is 13 residues long. Deletions cut 4 bases from V and 1 base from J, with 5 bases between. The germline CDR1 and CDR2 sequences are SGHDN and FVKESK. CDR3 region: CASSLQSGNTIYF. CDR3 coding DNA: TGTGCCAGCAGCCTACAATCTGGAAACACCATATATTTT.